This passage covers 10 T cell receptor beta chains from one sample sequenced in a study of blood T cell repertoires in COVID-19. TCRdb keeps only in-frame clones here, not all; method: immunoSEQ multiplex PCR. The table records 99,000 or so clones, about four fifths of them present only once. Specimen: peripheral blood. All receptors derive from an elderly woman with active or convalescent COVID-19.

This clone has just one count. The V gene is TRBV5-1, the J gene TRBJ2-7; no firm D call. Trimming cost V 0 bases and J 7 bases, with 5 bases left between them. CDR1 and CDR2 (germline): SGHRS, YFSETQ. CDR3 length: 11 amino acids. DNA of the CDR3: TGCGCCAGCAGCTTGGCCGGGGAGCAGTACTTC. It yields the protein CASSLAGEQYF.

CDR3 in DNA: TGTGCCAGCAGCTTAGCCTGGACTAGCGGGAGGTTCACCGGGGAGCTGTTTTTT. Translated, it gives CASSLAWTSGRFTGELFF. The rearrangement uses TRBV7-2 and TRBJ2-2, with 14 bases lining up with TRBD2. Germline CDR1 SGHTA, CDR2 FQGNSA. Trimming removed 0 bases from V and 4 bases from J; junction bases left unmatched: 4. The CDR3 loop spans 18 amino acids. Drawing the rest from reference TRBV7-2 and TRBJ2-2, the complete variable domain is GAGVSQSPSNKVTEKGKDVELRCDPISGHTALYWYRQSLGQGLEFLIYFQGNSAPDKSGLPSDRFSAERTGGSVSTLTIQRTQQEDSAVYLCASSLAWTSGRFTGELFFGEGSRLTVL.

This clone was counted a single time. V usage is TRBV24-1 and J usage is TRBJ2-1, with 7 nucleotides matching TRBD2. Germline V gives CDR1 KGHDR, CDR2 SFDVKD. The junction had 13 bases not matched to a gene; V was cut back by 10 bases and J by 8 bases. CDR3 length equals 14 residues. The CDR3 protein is CATQTRGTTDEQFF. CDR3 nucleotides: TGTGCCACTCAAACCCGGGGGACTACAGATGAGCAGTTCTTC.

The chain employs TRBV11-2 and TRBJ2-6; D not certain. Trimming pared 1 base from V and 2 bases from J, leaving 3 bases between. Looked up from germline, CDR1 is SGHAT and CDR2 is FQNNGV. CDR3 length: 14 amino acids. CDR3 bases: TGTGCCAGCAGCTTAGGGCCTGGGGCCAACGTCCTGACTTTC. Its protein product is CASSLGPGANVLTF.

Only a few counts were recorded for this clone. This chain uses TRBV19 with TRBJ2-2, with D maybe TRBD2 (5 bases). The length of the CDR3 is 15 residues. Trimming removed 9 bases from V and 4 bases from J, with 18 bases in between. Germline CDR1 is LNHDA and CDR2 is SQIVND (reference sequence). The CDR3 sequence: CASSGEWAGTGELFF. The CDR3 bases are TGTGCCAGCAGCGGAGAATGGGCGGGCACCGGGGAGCTGTTTTTT.

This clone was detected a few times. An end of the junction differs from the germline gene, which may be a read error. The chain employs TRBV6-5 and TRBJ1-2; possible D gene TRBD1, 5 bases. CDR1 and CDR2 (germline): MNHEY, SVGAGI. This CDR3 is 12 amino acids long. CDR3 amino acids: CASRSGHYGYTF. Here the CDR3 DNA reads TGTGCCAGCAGATCAGGACACTACGGCTACACCTTC.

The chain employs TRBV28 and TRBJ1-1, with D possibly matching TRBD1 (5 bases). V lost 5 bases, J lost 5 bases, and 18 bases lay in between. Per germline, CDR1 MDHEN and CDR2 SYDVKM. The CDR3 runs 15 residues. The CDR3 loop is CASSPLDPGETEAFF. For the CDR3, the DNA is TGTGCCAGCAGTCCCTTGGACCCGGGGGAAACTGAAGCTTTCTTT.

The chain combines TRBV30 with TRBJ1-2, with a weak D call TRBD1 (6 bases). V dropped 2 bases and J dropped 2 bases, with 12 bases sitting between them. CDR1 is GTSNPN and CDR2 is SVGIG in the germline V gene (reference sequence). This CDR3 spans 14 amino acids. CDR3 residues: CAWSRDKSNYGYTF. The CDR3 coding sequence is TGTGCCTGGAGTAGGGACAAAAGCAACTATGGCTACACCTTC.

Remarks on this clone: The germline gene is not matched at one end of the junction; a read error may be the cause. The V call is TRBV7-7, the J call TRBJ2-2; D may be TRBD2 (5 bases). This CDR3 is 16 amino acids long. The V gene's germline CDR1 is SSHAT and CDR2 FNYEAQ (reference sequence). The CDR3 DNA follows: TGTGCTAGCAGCTTAGTTGCGGGTACCAACACCGGGGAGCTGTTTTTT. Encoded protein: CASSLVAGTNTGELFF.

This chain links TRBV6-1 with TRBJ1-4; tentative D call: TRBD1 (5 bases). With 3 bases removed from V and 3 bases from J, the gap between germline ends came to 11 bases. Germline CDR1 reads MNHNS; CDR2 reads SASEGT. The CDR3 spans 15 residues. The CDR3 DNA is TGTGCCAGCAGTGAGCCGGGACTAGCTAATGAAAAACTGTTTTTT. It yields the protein CASSEPGLANEKLFF.